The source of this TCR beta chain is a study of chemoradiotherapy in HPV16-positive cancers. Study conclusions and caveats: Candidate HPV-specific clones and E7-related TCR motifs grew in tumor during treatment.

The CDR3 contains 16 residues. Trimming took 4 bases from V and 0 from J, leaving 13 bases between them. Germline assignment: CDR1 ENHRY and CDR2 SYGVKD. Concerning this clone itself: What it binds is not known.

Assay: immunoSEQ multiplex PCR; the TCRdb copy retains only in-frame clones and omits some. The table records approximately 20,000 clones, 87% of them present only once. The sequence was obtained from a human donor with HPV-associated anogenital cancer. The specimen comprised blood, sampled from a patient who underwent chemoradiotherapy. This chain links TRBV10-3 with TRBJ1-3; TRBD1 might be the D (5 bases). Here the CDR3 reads CAISATTARSGNTIYF. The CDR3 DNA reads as TGTGCCATCAGTGCTACGACAGCACGCTCTGGAAACACCATATATTTT.